This is a list of T cell receptor beta chains from one sample in a study of T cells in Graves' hyperthyroidism and ophthalmopathy. TCRdb redid the calling of the multiplex PCR reads with MiXCR, one entry per CDR3 protein. Found here are about 350,000 distinct CDR3 sequences, more than 11% of them singletons; the top ten hold roughly 24%. The sequencing sample was made of blood. The source of these receptors is a woman aged 25 to 39 with Graves' hyperthyroidism. Both conserved end residues are part of each CDR3. The D gene is left open where the match is weak. Clone size, where shown, is once, few, many, or a class for clones that have expanded.

>-|TRBJ2-1|TRBD1|TRBV7-9
CASSVKRGRHVNEQFF
TGTGCCAGCAGCGTAAAAAGGGGGCGTCACGTCAATGAGCAGTTCTTC
>few|TRBJ1-4|-|TRBV18
CASSPPVYEKLFF
TGTGCCAGCTCACCACCGGTTTATGAAAAACTGTTTTTT
>many|TRBJ2-3|TRBD2|TRBV20-1
CSAGLAGPQYF
TGCAGTGCAGGACTAGCGGGGCCGCAGTATTTT
>many|TRBJ2-5|-|TRBV6-1
CASSLEVGGTQYF
TGTGCCAGCAGTCTAGAGGTGGGCGGGACCCAGTACTTC
>many|TRBJ1-1|TRBD1|TRBV6-2/TRBV6-3
CASSYGDRATEAFF
TGTGCCAGCAGTTATGGGGACAGAGCCACTGAAGCTTTCTTT
>-|TRBJ2-3|TRBD2|TRBV10-1
CASSDGLAGSDTQYF
TGCGCCAGCAGTGACGGACTAGCGGGATCAGATACGCAGTATTTT
>few|TRBJ2-3|-|TRBV6-1
CASSAGTFDGTDTQYF
TGTGCCAGCAGTGCGGGGACATTCGACGGAACAGATACGCAGTATTTT
>many|TRBJ2-1|TRBD2|TRBV20-1
CSATQAGAVDEQFF
TGCAGTGCCACACAAGCGGGAGCGGTGGATGAGCAGTTCTTC
>few|TRBJ1-1|TRBD1|TRBV5-1
CASSLQGWDEAFF
TGCGCCAGCAGCCTACAGGGGTGGGATGAAGCTTTCTTT
>few|TRBJ1-2|TRBD1|TRBV12-3/TRBV12-4
CASSLHGTGRVDGYTF
TGTGCCAGCAGTCTCCACGGGACAGGGAGGGTCGATGGCTACACCTTC
>-|TRBJ2-1|-|TRBV20-1
CSARPIKNLDEQFF
TGCAGTGCTAGACCTATAAAGAATTTAGATGAGCAGTTCTTC
>many|TRBJ2-5|-|TRBV28
CASSFTLQETQYF
TGTGCCAGCAGTTTTACCCTACAAGAGACCCAGTACTTC
>-|TRBJ2-7|-|TRBV24-1
CATSQGNEQYF
TGTGCCACCAGTCAAGGGAACGAGCAGTACTTC
>many|TRBJ1-1|-|TRBV29-1
CPAGRNTEAFF
TGCCCCGCTGGGAGGAACACTGAAGCTTTCTTT
>-|TRBJ1-1|-|TRBV10-3
CAIGGQGDTEAFF
TGTGCCATCGGAGGGCAGGGTGACACTGAAGCTTTCTTT
>few|TRBJ2-1|-|TRBV7-9
CASNLSSSNEQFF
TGTGCCAGCAACTTATCTAGCAGCAATGAGCAGTTCTTC
>many|TRBJ2-1|-|TRBV5-1
CASSIRTYNEQFF
TGCGCCAGCAGCATACGTACCTACAATGAGCAGTTCTTC
>few|TRBJ2-2|-|TRBV11-2
CASSPDWAAGGELFF
TGTGCCAGCAGCCCAGATTGGGCGGCGGGCGGGGAGCTGTTTTTT
>many|TRBJ2-7|-|TRBV6-1
CASSGDPGTYEQYF
TGTGCCAGCAGCGGCGATCCAGGGACCTACGAGCAGTACTTC
>-|TRBJ2-3|-|TRBV11-2
CASSSDRLEGGWQYF
TGTGCCAGCAGCTCAGATCGACTAGAGGGGGGGTGGCAGTATTTT
>many|TRBJ1-1|-|TRBV12-3/TRBV12-4
CASNTGALADRNTEAFF
TGTGCCAGCAACACGGGGGCTTTGGCTGACCGGAACACTGAAGCTTTCTTT
>few|TRBJ2-1|-|TRBV5-1
CASSPQGIAYNEQFF
TGCGCCAGCAGCCCTCAGGGAATCGCCTACAATGAGCAGTTCTTC
>-|TRBJ1-2|-|TRBV6-2/TRBV6-3
CALRDANYGYTF
TGTGCCTTACGGGACGCTAACTATGGCTACACCTTC
>few|TRBJ2-1|-|TRBV9
CASSGRAGNEQFF
TGTGCCAGCAGCGGGAGGGCTGGGAATGAGCAGTTCTTC
>many|TRBJ2-7|-|TRBV11-2
CASKAGVRGPKGDEQYF
TGTGCCAGCAAAGCGGGCGTGAGAGGCCCCAAGGGAGACGAGCAGTACTTC
>many|TRBJ2-4|TRBD2|TRBV20-1
CSASRVAGWLAKNIQYF
TGCAGTGCTTCCCGGGTAGCGGGATGGTTAGCCAAAAACATTCAGTACTTC
>-|TRBJ2-7|TRBD1|TRBV19
CASSSTGLNYEQYF
TGTGCCAGTAGCTCGACAGGGCTCAACTACGAGCAGTACTTC
>many|TRBJ2-1|-|TRBV29-1
CSVDYLSYNEQFF
TGCAGCGTTGATTACCTTTCCTACAATGAGCAGTTCTTC
>many|TRBJ1-1|-|TRBV6-1
CASSPLTGTEAFF
TGTGCCAGCAGTCCCCTAACGGGGACTGAAGCTTTCTTT
>-|TRBJ2-2|-|TRBV12-3/TRBV12-4
CASSLPGQVNTGEPFF
TGTGCCAGCAGTCTACCGGGACAAGTAAACACCGGGGAGCCGTTTTTT
>-|TRBJ1-5|-|TRBV5-8
CASSFGRGNQPQHF
TGTGCCAGCAGCTTTGGTAGGGGAAATCAGCCCCAGCATTTT
>-|TRBJ1-1|-|TRBV6-1
CASSHDRALNTEAFF
TGTGCCAGCAGTCACGACAGAGCCTTAAACACTGAAGCTTTCTTT
>-|TRBJ1-1|TRBD1|TRBV6-1
CASTTSGTGYTEAFF
TGTGCCAGCACTACGTCCGGGACAGGGTATACTGAAGCTTTCTTT
>many|TRBJ1-1|-|TRBV24-1
CATSEGGTEAFF
TGTGCCACCAGTGAGGGGGGGACTGAAGCTTTCTTT
>many|TRBJ1-3|-|TRBV3-1
CASSQGLAVRNTIYF
TGTGCCAGCAGCCAAGGCCTGGCGGTTAGAAACACCATATATTTT
>many|TRBJ1-6|TRBD1|TRBV7-8
CASSLRQGESPLHF
TGTGCCAGCAGCTTAAGACAGGGAGAATCACCCCTCCACTTT
>few|TRBJ2-7|-|TRBV30
CALSTGKVGYEQYF
TGTGCGTTATCGACTGGGAAGGTTGGCTACGAGCAGTACTTC
>many|TRBJ2-7|TRBD1|TRBV14
CASSPWTGVIYEQYF
TGTGCCAGCAGCCCGTGGACAGGGGTGATCTACGAGCAGTACTTC
>-|TRBJ2-1|-|TRBV11-2
CASSNGRYNEQFF
TGTGCCAGCAGCAACGGAAGATACAATGAGCAGTTCTTC
>-|TRBJ2-5|TRBD1|TRBV9
CASSVGGQITNKHF
TGTGCCAGCAGCGTAGGGGGACAGATTACCAACAAGCACTTC
>few|TRBJ2-1|-|TRBV19
CASSTPRGIEGVFYNEQFF
TGTGCCAGTAGTACCCCGCGAGGTATCGAGGGCGTATTCTACAATGAGCAGTTCTTC
>many|TRBJ2-1|TRBD2|TRBV27
CASSKLAKSYNEQFF
TGTGCCAGCAGCAAACTAGCGAAAAGCTACAATGAGCAGTTCTTC
>many|TRBJ1-2|-|TRBV20-1
CSAREGVNYGYTF
TGCAGTGCTAGAGAAGGAGTGAACTATGGCTACACCTTC
>many|TRBJ2-7|-|TRBV28
CASSLQSGGVYRQYF
TGTGCCAGCAGTTTACAATCTGGGGGAGTTTATAGGCAGTACTTC
>few|TRBJ2-2|-|TRBV18
CASSPPVNSNTGEPFF
TGTGCCAGCTCACCACCTGTCAACTCGAACACCGGGGAGCCGTTTTTT
>few|TRBJ2-7|TRBD2|TRBV29-1
CSVVASGSTYEQYF
TGCAGCGTTGTGGCTAGCGGGAGTACCTACGAGCAGTACTTC
>many|TRBJ2-1|-|TRBV12-3/TRBV12-4
CASRRDSIYNEQFF
TGTGCCAGCCGACGGGACTCGATATACAATGAGCAGTTCTTC
>-|TRBJ1-1|-|TRBV30
CTWTPKGEGITEAFF
TGTACCTGGACCCCGAAGGGAGAGGGGATCACTGAAGCTTTCTTT
>-|TRBJ2-2|-|TRBV29-1
CSVSQQAYTGELFF
TGCAGCGTTTCCCAACAGGCCTACACCGGGGAGCTGTTTTTT
>-|TRBJ2-1|-|TRBV3-1
CASSPISNNEQFF
TGTGCCAGCAGCCCGATATCCAACAATGAGCAGTTCTTC
>many|TRBJ2-2|-|TRBV29-1
CSVVGARNTGELFF
TGCAGCGTTGTGGGGGCGCGGAACACCGGGGAGCTGTTTTTT
>many|TRBJ1-1|TRBD1|TRBV12-3/TRBV12-4
CASSFGDRNTEAFF
TGTGCCAGCAGTTTTGGGGACAGGAACACTGAAGCTTTCTTT
>many|TRBJ2-4|TRBD1|TRBV28
CASSFIEGAEDIQYF
TGTGCCAGCAGTTTTATTGAGGGGGCCGAGGACATTCAGTACTTC
>few|TRBJ1-2|TRBD1|TRBV5-5
CASSFTGEGGYGYTF
TGTGCCAGCAGCTTCACAGGGGAGGGTGGCTATGGCTACACCTTC
>few|TRBJ2-2|TRBD1|TRBV15
CATSRDLGQGIAGELFF
TGTGCCACCAGCAGAGATCTAGGACAGGGGATCGCCGGGGAGCTGTTTTTT
>many|TRBJ1-5|-|TRBV24-1
CANERRRYSNQPQHF
TGTGCCAACGAAAGACGGCGGTATAGCAATCAGCCCCAGCATTTT
>few|TRBJ2-1|TRBD2|TRBV20-1
CSARRGRPSGRFLEQFF
TGCAGTGCTAGAAGGGGGCGGCCTAGCGGGAGATTTCTTGAGCAGTTCTTC
>-|TRBJ1-6|-|TRBV20-1
CSARDNRATYNSPLHF
TGCAGTGCTAGAGACAACAGGGCCACCTATAATTCACCCCTCCACTTT
>-|TRBJ2-6|TRBD1|TRBV4-1
CASSQERQGSGANVLTF
TGCGCCAGCAGCCAGGAACGACAGGGCTCGGGGGCCAACGTCCTGACTTTC